The 3 T cell receptor beta chains below all came from one sample that was sequenced in a study of CD8 T cells in Susac syndrome. Random hexamers were used to reverse transcribe roughly 0.5 to 1 ug of RNA. One entry per CDR3 protein, called by TCRdb with MiXCR from the immunoSEQ multiplex PCR reads. The table includes some 170,000 distinct CDR3 sequences, about 95% detected once. Material for sequencing was CD4+ T cells from PBMCs. The source of these receptors is a human donor in good health.

The CDR3 protein is CASSEDRPSRPGELFF. In DNA, the CDR3 is TGTGCCAGCAGCGAGGACCGACCATCAAGGCCCGGGGAGCTGTTTTTT. V and J are TRBV9 and TRBJ2-2; the D is unclear. The CDR3 spans 16 residues. V dropped 3 bases and J dropped 6 bases, with 18 bases sitting between them. Germline V gene data show CDR1 as SGDLS and CDR2 as YYNGEE.

The chain recombines TRBV24-1 with TRBJ2-7; the D is unclear. CDR1 and CDR2 (germline): KGHDR, SFDVKD. Trimming removed 3 bases from V and 6 bases from J, with 8 bases in between. The CDR3 runs to 12 residues. CDR3 region: CATSDLSLEQYF. The CDR3 bases are TGTGCCACCAGTGATCTCAGCCTCGAGCAGTACTTC.

The V call is TRBV24-1, the J call TRBJ2-5; 8 bases are shared with TRBD1. The CDR3 is 14 amino acids. Germline V gives CDR1 KGHDR, CDR2 SFDVKD. V dropped 2 bases and J dropped 5; count of bases not matched to a gene: 3. The CDR3 is CATSDSGQGETQYF. The CDR3 DNA sequence: TGTGCCACCAGTGATTCCGGACAGGGTGAGACCCAGTACTTC.